This TCR beta chain was captured in a study of cytomegalovirus exposure and HLA in healthy donors. Broader study findings: A later analysis reportedly found that, within productive TCRs, an Asian-associated ancestry cluster had fewer N-insertions than the mean observed across the roughly 700 donors.

Researchers ran the PCR with 60 Vbeta and 13 Jbeta primers. The table came from immunoSEQ multiplex PCR; TCRdb's copy has only in-frame clones and leaves some out. Here the sample spans about 190,000 clones, roughly three quarters being singletons. This CDR3 has 14 amino acids. The V gene end was trimmed by 6 bases and the J gene end by 3 bases; junction bases not matched to a gene: 6. Germline loops: CDR1 SQVTM, CDR2 ANQGSEA. This clone occurred a few times. What it binds is unknown. The clonotype was recovered from a young woman in good health and CMV-seronegative. Sequences were obtained from PBMCs. The rearrangement links TRBV29-1 to TRBJ2-7; 12 nucleotides align to TRBD2. Written as DNA, the CDR3 is TGCAGCGTCGCGGGACTAGCGGGTGGCTACGAGCAGTACTTC. This encodes CSVAGLAGGYEQYF.